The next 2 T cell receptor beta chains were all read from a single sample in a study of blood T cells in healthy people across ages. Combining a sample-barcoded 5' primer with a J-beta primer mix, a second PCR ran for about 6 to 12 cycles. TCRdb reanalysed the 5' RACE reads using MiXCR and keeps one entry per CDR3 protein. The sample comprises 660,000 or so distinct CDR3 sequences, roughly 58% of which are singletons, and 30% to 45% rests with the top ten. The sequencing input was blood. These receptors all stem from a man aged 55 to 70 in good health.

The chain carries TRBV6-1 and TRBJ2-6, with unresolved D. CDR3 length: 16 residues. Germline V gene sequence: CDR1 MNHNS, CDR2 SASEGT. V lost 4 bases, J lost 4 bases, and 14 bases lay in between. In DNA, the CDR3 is TGTGCCAGCAGTGTTCCCCCCGGGTCCGGGGCCAACGTCCTGACTTTC. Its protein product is CASSVPPGSGANVLTF.

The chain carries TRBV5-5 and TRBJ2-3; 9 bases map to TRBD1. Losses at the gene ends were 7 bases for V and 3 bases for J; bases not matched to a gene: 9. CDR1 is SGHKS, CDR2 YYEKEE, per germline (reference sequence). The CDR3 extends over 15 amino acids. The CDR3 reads CASGRQGVRTDTQYF. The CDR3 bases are TGTGCCAGCGGACGACAGGGGGTAAGAACAGATACGCAGTATTTT.